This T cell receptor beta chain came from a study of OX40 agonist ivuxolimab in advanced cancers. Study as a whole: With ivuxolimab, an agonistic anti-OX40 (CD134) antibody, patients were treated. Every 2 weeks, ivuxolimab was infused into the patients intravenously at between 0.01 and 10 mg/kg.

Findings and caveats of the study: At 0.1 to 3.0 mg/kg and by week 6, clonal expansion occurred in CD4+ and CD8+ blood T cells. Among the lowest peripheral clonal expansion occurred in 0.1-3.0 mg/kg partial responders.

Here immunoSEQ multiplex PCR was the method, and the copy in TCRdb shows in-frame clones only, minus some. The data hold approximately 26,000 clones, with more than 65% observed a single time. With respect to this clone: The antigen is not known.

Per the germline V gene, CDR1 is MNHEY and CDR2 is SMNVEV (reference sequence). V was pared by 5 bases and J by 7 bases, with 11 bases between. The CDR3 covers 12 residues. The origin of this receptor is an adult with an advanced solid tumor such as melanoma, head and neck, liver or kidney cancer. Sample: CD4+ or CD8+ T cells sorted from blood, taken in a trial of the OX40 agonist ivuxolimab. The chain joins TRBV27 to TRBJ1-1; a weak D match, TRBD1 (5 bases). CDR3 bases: TGTGCCAGCAGTCACCTGGGGCTTGAAGCTTTCTTT. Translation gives CASSHLGLEAFF.